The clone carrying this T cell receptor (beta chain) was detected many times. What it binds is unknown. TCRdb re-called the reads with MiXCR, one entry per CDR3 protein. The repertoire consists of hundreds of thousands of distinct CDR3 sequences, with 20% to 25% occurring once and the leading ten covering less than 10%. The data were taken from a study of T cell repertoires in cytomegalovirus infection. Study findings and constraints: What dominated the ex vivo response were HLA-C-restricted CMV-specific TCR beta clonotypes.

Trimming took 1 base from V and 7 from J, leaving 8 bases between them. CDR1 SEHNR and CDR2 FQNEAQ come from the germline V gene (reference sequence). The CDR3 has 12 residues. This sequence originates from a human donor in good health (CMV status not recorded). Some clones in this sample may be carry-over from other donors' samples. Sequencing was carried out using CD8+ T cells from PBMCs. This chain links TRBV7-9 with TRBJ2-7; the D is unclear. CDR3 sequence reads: CASSLEVAEQYF. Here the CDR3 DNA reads TGTGCCAGCAGCTTAGAAGTGGCTGAGCAGTACTTC.